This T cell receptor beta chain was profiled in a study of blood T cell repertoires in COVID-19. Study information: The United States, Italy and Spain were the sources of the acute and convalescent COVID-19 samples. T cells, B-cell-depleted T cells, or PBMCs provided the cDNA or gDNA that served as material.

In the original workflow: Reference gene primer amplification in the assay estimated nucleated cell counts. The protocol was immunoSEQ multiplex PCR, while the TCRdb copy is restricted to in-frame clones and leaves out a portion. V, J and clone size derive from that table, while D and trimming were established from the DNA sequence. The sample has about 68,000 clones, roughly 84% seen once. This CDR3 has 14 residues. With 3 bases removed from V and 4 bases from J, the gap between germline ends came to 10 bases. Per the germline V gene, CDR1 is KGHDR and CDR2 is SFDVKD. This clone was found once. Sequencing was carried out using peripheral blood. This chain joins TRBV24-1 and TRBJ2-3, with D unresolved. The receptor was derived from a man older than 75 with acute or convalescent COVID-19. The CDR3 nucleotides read TGTGCCACCAGTGATGGTCAAGAGGCAGATACGCAGTATTTT. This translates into CATSDGQEADTQYF.